This T cell receptor beta chain was profiled in a study of regulatory T cells in long-lasting Graves disease. Across the study: Treatment with antithyroid drugs for over 5 years, together with positive TSH receptor antibodies, meant persistent Graves' disease.

Trimming stripped 8 bases from V and 2 bases from J, with 19 bases between. The CDR3 is made up of 15 amino acids. The V gene's germline CDR1 is MDHEN and CDR2 SYDVKM. Study-level points and caveats: The TCR repertoire of persistent Graves' patients was less diverse than that of newly diagnosed ones.

Time point indicated: persistent/refractory GD, antithyroid drugs over 5 years with positive TRAb. RNA extracted from PBMCs served as the sequencing template. From each patient, roughly 9 milliliters of peripheral blood was drawn and collected into an EDTA anticoagulant tube. CDR3-region Arm-PCR and iRepertoire HTBI primers produced the TCR beta libraries. In TCRdb, the multiplex PCR reads were re-called with MiXCR into one record per CDR3 protein. The repertoire includes roughly 500,000 distinct CDR3 sequences, around 21% of them detected once, and 6.5% to 10% sits in the top ten. In this sample, this clonotype turned up many times. As yet, its antigen is unknown.

Sequencing was performed on peripheral blood mononuclear cells (PBMCs), taken when the disease was refractory, from a patient treated with antithyroid drugs. The V gene is TRBV28, the J gene TRBJ2-7; D possibly uses TRBD1 or TRBD2 (5 bases each). The TCR originated in a female donor with Graves disease. The CDR3 loop is CASLPGTPSTYEQYF. The CDR3 region has the DNA TGTGCCAGCCTACCCGGGACCCCGTCAACCTACGAGCAGTACTTC.